One and the same sample provided the 27 T cell receptor beta chains below, sequenced in a study of blood T cell repertoires in COVID-19. Sequenced by immunoSEQ multiplex PCR; TCRdb stores in-frame clones only, minus some. The repertoire consists of just over 250,000 clones, with 88% occurring once and the leading ten covering about a tenth. The sample was peripheral blood. These receptors were taken from a woman in her seventies with COVID-19, enrolled during active disease.

The chain is built from TRBV28 and TRBJ1-6, with D possibly TRBD1 on 6 matching bases. Trimming took off 6 bases at V and 8 bases at J, with 14 bases between the two ends. CDR1 and CDR2 (germline): MDHEN, SYDVKM. This CDR3 is 14 amino acids long. The DNA of the CDR3 is TGTGCCAGCAGGGAAACAGGGTTTCATTCACCCCTCCACTTT. Its protein is CASRETGFHSPLHF.

The genes are TRBV28 and TRBJ1-2, with a possible D match to TRBD1 (5 bases). Germline CDR1 reads MDHEN; CDR2 reads SYDVKM. With 10 bases removed from V and 4 bases from J, the gap between germline ends came to 16 bases. CDR3 length: 13 amino acids. Here the CDR3 reads CATGDQGIYGYTF. The CDR3, as DNA: TGTGCCACCGGAGATCAGGGCATCTATGGCTACACCTTC.

This chain links TRBV2 with TRBJ2-1, with D possibly TRBD1 on 6 matching bases. The CDR3 covers 13 residues. Germline CDR1 reads SNHLY; CDR2 reads FYNNEI. V dropped 4 bases and J dropped 7 bases, with 11 bases sitting between them. The CDR3 spells CASSAIRGNEQFF. The DNA of the CDR3 is TGTGCCAGCAGTGCCATTAGGGGGAATGAGCAGTTCTTC.

The chain uses TRBV10-3 and TRBJ1-6; D is undetermined. The germline V gene encodes CDR1 ENHRY and CDR2 SYGVKD. Trimming cost V 11 bases and J 7 bases, with 12 bases left between them. This CDR3 region has 12 residues. The CDR3 spells CAPQPRNSPLHF. The DNA for the CDR3 is TGTGCCCCACAACCCAGAAATTCACCCCTCCACTTT.

Only one count was recorded for this clone. The gene calls are TRBV6-2 or TRBV6-3 and TRBJ2-3; 13 bases are a match to TRBD2. Unmatched junction bases numbered 10, after V lost 6 bases and J lost 1 base. Germline CDR1 MNHEY, CDR2 SVGEGT. The CDR3 is 18 amino acids. In DNA, the CDR3 is TGTGCCAGCAGCCAACACAGGACTAGCGGGAGTCGCACAGATACGCAGTATTTT. Translation gives CASSQHRTSGSRTDTQYF.

This clone was found once. The chain combines TRBV4-3 with TRBJ2-5, with TRBD2 identical over 12 bases. CDR1 and CDR2 from the germline V gene are LGHNA and YSLEER. The V gene end was trimmed by 1 base and the J gene end by 1 base; junction bases not matched to a gene: 7. The CDR3 contains 18 residues. The CDR3 nucleotides are TGCGCCAGCAGCCAAGTTTTTGGGACTAGCGGGTTCCAAGAGACCCAGTACTTC. This encodes CASSQVFGTSGFQETQYF.

The chain employs TRBV15 and TRBJ2-7; 7 positions agree with TRBD1. Germline lookup yields CDR1 LNHNV and CDR2 YYDKDF (reference sequence). The CDR3 extends over 14 amino acids. V trimming: 1 base; J trimming: 2 bases; junction bases outside the gene matches: 2. Written as DNA, the CDR3 is TGTGCCACCAGCAGAGGGGACAGAGCCTACGAGCAGTACTTC. Protein product: CATSRGDRAYEQYF.

The chain is built from TRBV30 and TRBJ1-5, with D unresolved. Per germline, CDR1 GTSNPN and CDR2 SVGIG (reference sequence). This CDR3 contains 14 residues. V lost 4 bases, J lost 4 bases, and 14 bases lay in between. CDR3 protein: CAWKADNVNQPQHF. The CDR3 nucleotides are TGTGCCTGGAAAGCGGATAACGTTAATCAGCCCCAGCATTTT.

Here the CDR3 DNA reads TGTGCCAGCAGCCAAGGGCTAGAGCGTAACGAGCAGTACTTC. Protein product: CASSQGLERNEQYF. The genes are TRBV4-2 and TRBJ2-7, with D hard to call. The germline V and J ends were trimmed by 1 base and 5 bases, with 12 bases remaining between them. CDR3 size: 14 residues. Germline V lookup: CDR1 LGHNA, CDR2 YNFKEQ.

This chain connects TRBV6-1 to TRBJ1-4, with D possibly being TRBD1 (5 bases). The CDR3 is 17 amino acids. Germline values: CDR1 MNHNS, CDR2 SASEGT. Trimming stripped 2 bases from V and 3 bases from J, with 16 bases between. The CDR3 protein is CASSETPGGFANEKLFF. In nucleotides, the CDR3 is TGTGCCAGCAGTGAAACCCCTGGGGGGTTTGCTAATGAAAAACTGTTTTTT.

V is TRBV9 and J is TRBJ2-2; TRBD2 matches 9 bases. J lost 7 bases, V lost 0 bases, and 10 bases had no gene match. This CDR3 comprises 17 residues. Per the germline V gene, CDR1 is SGDLS and CDR2 is YYNGEE. CDR3 DNA sequence: TGTGCCAGCAGCGTAGATTGGAAGCGGGAGGTCGTCGGGGAGCTGTTTTTT. Residues: CASSVDWKREVVGELFF.

This clone was seen only a few times. The chain links TRBV7-9 to TRBJ1-1; D is unresolved. The germline CDR1 and CDR2 sequences are SEHNR and FQNEAQ (reference sequence). CDR3 length: 13 residues. The V end was cut by 2 bases, the J end by 10 bases, with 14 bases between. CDR3 in amino acids: CASSLTRGLGAFF. For the CDR3, the DNA is TGTGCCAGCAGCTTAACGCGCGGGCTGGGAGCTTTCTTT.

The rearrangement joins TRBV7-3 to TRBJ2-7; perhaps TRBD2 as D (5 bases). Germline CDR1 reads SGHTA; CDR2 reads FQGTGA. V gave up 1 base and J gave up 4 bases, with 8 bases separating them. CDR3 length: 13 residues. The CDR3: CASSLIPGYEQYF. Written as DNA, the CDR3 is TGTGCCAGCAGCTTAATACCGGGGTACGAGCAGTACTTC.

V and J are TRBV5-4 and TRBJ2-7; D is ambiguous. The CDR3 sequence is 11 residues long. Germline loops: CDR1 SGHNT, CDR2 YYREEE (reference sequence). Trimming cost V 4 bases and J 3 bases, with 5 bases left between them. Written as DNA, the CDR3 is TGTGCCAGCAGCGGCAACTACGAGCAGTACTTC. Encoded protein: CASSGNYEQYF. Drawing the rest from reference TRBV5-4 and TRBJ2-7, the complete variable domain is ETGVTQSPTHLIKTRGQQVTLRCSSQSGHNTVSWYQQALGQGPQFIFQYYREEENGRGNFPPRFSGLQFPNYSSELNVNALELDDSALYLCASSGNYEQYFGPGTRLTVT.

This clone was seen a single time. The chain couples TRBV19 to TRBJ2-1; TRBD1 aligns across 7 bases. The CDR3 runs 17 residues. The germline gives CDR1 LNHDA, CDR2 SQIVND (reference sequence). The J segment lost 5 bases and the V segment lost 4 bases, leaving 14 bases of the junction unmatched. The CDR3 is CASSNHPGRGTNNEQFF. The CDR3 nucleotides read TGTGCCAGTAGTAATCACCCCGGCAGGGGGACCAACAATGAGCAGTTCTTC.

The genes are TRBV9 and TRBJ2-1, with TRBD2 identical over 9 bases. The germline CDR1 and CDR2 sequences are SGDLS and YYNGEE. The CDR3 has 16 amino acids. Trimming took 3 bases from V and 5 from J; bases not matched to a gene: 9. Here the CDR3 DNA reads TGTGCCAGCAGCGCGAGACTAGCGGAATCTAACAATGAGCAGTTCTTC. It encodes CASSARLAESNNEQFF.

The CDR3 loop is CASSPGTSGRYEQFF. The CDR3 region has the DNA TGTGCCAGCAGCCCCGGGACTAGCGGGAGGTATGAGCAGTTCTTC. This chain links TRBV11-2 with TRBJ2-1; TRBD2 agrees at 15 bases. V lost 5 bases and J lost 8; bases outside the gene matches: 4. Per the germline V gene, CDR1 is SGHAT and CDR2 is FQNNGV. The CDR3 is 15 amino acids. Full variable domain (outside the CDR3, taken from reference TRBV11-2 and TRBJ2-1): EAGVAQSPRYKIIEKRQSVAFWCNPISGHATLYWYQQILGQGPKLLIQFQNNGVVDDSQLPKDRFSAERLKGVDSTLKIQPAKLEDSAVYLCASSPGTSGRYEQFFGPGTRLTVL.

The chain has TRBV5-1 and TRBJ1-6, with D possibly TRBD1 on 5 matching bases. CDR3 length: 17 residues. Germline V lookup: CDR1 SGHRS, CDR2 YFSETQ. V shed 3 bases and J shed 0 bases, with 13 bases lying between them. The CDR3 is CASSSGETASYNSPLHF. CDR3 sequence (DNA): TGCGCCAGCAGCTCCGGAGAGACAGCCTCCTATAATTCACCCCTCCACTTT. Looking up the rest from reference TRBV5-1 and TRBJ1-6 gives the full variable domain: KAGVTQTPRYLIKTRGQQVTLSCSPISGHRSVSWYQQTPGQGLQFLFEYFSETQRNKGNFPGRFSGRQFSNSRSEMNVSTLELGDSALYLCASSSGETASYNSPLHFGNGTRLTVT.

As DNA, the CDR3 is TGTGCCTGGAGTGGGGGACAGAGCAATCAGCCCCAGCATTTT. It codes for CAWSGGQSNQPQHF. The chain employs TRBV30 and TRBJ1-5; 7 nucleotides line up with TRBD1. The J segment lost 1 base and the V segment lost 1 base, leaving 1 base of the junction unmatched. In germline, CDR1 is GTSNPN, CDR2 SVGIG (reference sequence). The CDR3 consists of 14 residues.

The chain has TRBV29-1 and TRBJ1-1, with D perhaps matching TRBD1 (6 bases). The CDR3 length is 10 residues. Germline V gives CDR1 SQVTM, CDR2 ANQGSEA. Trimming cost V 5 bases and J 7 bases, with 8 bases left between them. CDR3 region: CSVRTVEAFF. CDR3 nucleotide sequence: TGCAGCGTTCGGACAGTTGAAGCTTTCTTT. Full variable domain (outside the CDR3, taken from reference TRBV29-1 and TRBJ1-1): SAVISQKPSRDICQRGTSLTIQCQVDSQVTMMFWYRQQPGQSLTLIATANQGSEATYESGFVIDKFPISRPNLTFSTLTVSNMSPEDSSIYLCSVRTVEAFFGQGTRLTVV.

The V and J genes are TRBV24-1 and TRBJ2-7, with 7 bases lining up with TRBD2. After removal of 9 bases from V and 3 bases from J, the junction contained 4 bases not matched to a gene. This CDR3 is built from 12 residues. CDR1 KGHDR and CDR2 SFDVKD come from the germline V gene. This CDR3 reads CATGGGSYEQYF. In nucleotides, the CDR3 is TGTGCCACCGGGGGAGGGAGCTACGAGCAGTACTTC.

This clone was observed once. V and J are TRBV2 and TRBJ1-2; D perhaps matches TRBD1 (6 bases). CDR3 length: 14 residues. CDR1 and CDR2 (germline): SNHLY, FYNNEI. V was clipped by 4 bases and J by 4 bases, with 13 bases between them. The CDR3 reads CASSGTRGSYGYTF. The DNA for the CDR3 is TGTGCCAGCAGTGGTACCAGGGGAAGCTATGGCTACACCTTC.

The gene calls are TRBV15 and TRBJ2-1, with 11 bases lining up with TRBD2. Germline lookup yields CDR1 LNHNV and CDR2 YYDKDF (reference sequence). The CDR3 length is 21 residues. The V segment lost 3 bases and the J segment 0 bases; nucleotides outside the gene matches: 16. CDR3 nucleotide sequence: TGTGCCACCAGCAGTCCCAGGGGTACTAGCGGGAGATGGAGCTCCTACAATGAGCAGTTCTTC. It yields the protein CATSSPRGTSGRWSSYNEQFF. Drawing the rest from reference TRBV15 and TRBJ2-1, the complete variable domain is DAMVIQNPRYQVTQFGKPVTLSCSQTLNHNVMYWYQQKSSQAPKLLFHYYDKDFNNEADTPDNFQSRRPNTSFCFLDIRSPGLGDTAMYLCATSSPRGTSGRWSSYNEQFFGPGTRLTVL.

This chain joins TRBV6-5 and TRBJ1-5, with 8 bases aligning to TRBD1. CDR1 and CDR2 (germline): MNHEY, SVGAGI. The CDR3 loop spans 15 amino acids. V lost 8 bases and J lost 5; bases outside the gene matches: 11. The CDR3 DNA reads TGTGCCAGCCGACCGAACAGGGGGTCCTATCAGCCCCAGCATTTT. As protein: CASRPNRGSYQPQHF.

The rearrangement joins TRBV6-5 to TRBJ2-7; TRBD2 might be the D (5 bases). The CDR3 covers 13 residues. V lost 7 bases and J lost 2, with 12 bases in between. Per germline, CDR1 MNHEY and CDR2 SVGAGI. The CDR3 spells CASKRTSTYEQYF. The CDR3 coding sequence is TGTGCCAGCAAGCGGACTTCCACCTACGAGCAGTACTTC.

This clone was seen only once. The chain recombines TRBV4-1 with TRBJ2-7; D possibly corresponds to TRBD1 (5 bases). CDR1 and CDR2 from the germline V gene are MGHRA and YSYEKL. The ends were cut back, 0 bases at V and 4 bases at J, with 16 bases in the middle. The CDR3 is 16 residues long. The CDR3 sequence: CASSQDPTDKNYEQYF. Written as DNA, the CDR3 is TGCGCCAGCAGCCAAGATCCGACAGATAAGAATTACGAGCAGTACTTC.

V usage is TRBV9 and J usage is TRBJ1-2, with TRBD1 identical over 10 bases. Per germline, CDR1 SGDLS and CDR2 YYNGEE. Losses at the gene ends were 0 bases for V and 0 bases for J; bases not matched to a gene: 2. The CDR3 runs to 16 residues. The CDR3 nucleotides are TGTGCCAGCAGCGTAGGAGGGACAGGGGCTAACTATGGCTACACCTTC. It yields the protein CASSVGGTGANYGYTF.